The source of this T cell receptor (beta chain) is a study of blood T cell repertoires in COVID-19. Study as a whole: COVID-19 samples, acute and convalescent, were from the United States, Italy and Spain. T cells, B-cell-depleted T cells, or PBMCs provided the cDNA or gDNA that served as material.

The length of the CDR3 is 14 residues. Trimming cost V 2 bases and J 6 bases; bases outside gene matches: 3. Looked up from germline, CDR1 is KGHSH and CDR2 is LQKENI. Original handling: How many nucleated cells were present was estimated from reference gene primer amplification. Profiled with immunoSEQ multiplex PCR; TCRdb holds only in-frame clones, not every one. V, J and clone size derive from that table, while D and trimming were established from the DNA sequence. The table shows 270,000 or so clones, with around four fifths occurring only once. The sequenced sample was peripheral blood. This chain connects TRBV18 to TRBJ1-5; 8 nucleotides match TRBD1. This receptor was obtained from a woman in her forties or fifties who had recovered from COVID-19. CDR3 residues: CASSPGQGTQPQHF. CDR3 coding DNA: TGTGCCAGCTCACCAGGACAGGGCACTCAGCCCCAGCATTTT.